These 9 T cell receptor beta chains originate from one sample sequenced in a study of shared clonotypes between healthy human individuals. The assay was immunoSEQ multiplex PCR, and TCRdb's table has in-frame clones only and misses some. Among about 1.4 million clones, around 95% were seen once, and the ten largest hold approximately 1%. Sequencing used naive CD4+ T cells sorted from blood. Subset of the sample: CD45RA+ positively selected. These receptors all stem from a man aged 25 to 45 in good health.

A single count supports this clone. CDR3 region: CASSIQGGLGNEQFF. The DNA of the CDR3 is TGTGCCAGTAGTATTCAGGGAGGCCTCGGGAATGAGCAGTTCTTC. This chain connects TRBV19 to TRBJ2-1, with D perhaps matching TRBD2 (6 bases). Trimming shortened V by 3 bases and J by 7 bases, and 16 bases separated the two germline ends. The CDR3 is made up of 15 amino acids. CDR1 is LNHDA, CDR2 SQIVND, per germline (reference sequence).

The CDR3 bases are TGTGCCAGCAGTTTGGACCGGGACCACAACTATGGCTACACCTTC. Translation: CASSLDRDHNYGYTF. This chain connects TRBV27 to TRBJ1-2, with D possibly TRBD1 on 5 matching bases. Germline assignment: CDR1 MNHEY and CDR2 SMNVEV (reference sequence). The CDR3 sequence is 15 residues long. V was trimmed by 3 bases and J by 2 bases, leaving 13 bases between them.

The genes are TRBV6-5 and TRBJ1-3, with 10 bases aligning to TRBD1. The CDR3 spans 15 residues. Germline V gene lookup returns CDR1 MNHEY and CDR2 SVGAGI. V lost 6 bases to trimming and J lost 4 bases; unmatched junction nucleotides: 6. The CDR3 sequence is CASRMTGGEGNTIYF. DNA for the CDR3: TGTGCCAGCAGAATGACAGGGGGCGAAGGAAACACCATATATTTT.

In its sample, this clone was seen once. J is TRBJ1-5 and V is TRBV19, with a weak D call TRBD1 (5 bases). Germline V gene sequence: CDR1 LNHDA, CDR2 SQIVND (reference sequence). The V end lost 4 bases, the J end lost 9 bases, and 13 bases lay between the germline ends. CDR3 length equals 13 residues. The CDR3 loop reads CASSTGAPGPQHF. CDR3 in DNA: TGTGCCAGTAGTACCGGGGCGCCAGGGCCCCAGCATTTT.

The V call is TRBV10-2, the J call TRBJ1-1, with D unresolved. The germline gives CDR1 WSHSY, CDR2 SAAADI. This CDR3 comprises 15 residues. V lost 8 bases and J 6 bases, leaving 22 bases between the germline ends. CDR3: CASQLGGSWYAEAFF. CDR3 in DNA: TGCGCCAGCCAATTGGGTGGGAGCTGGTACGCTGAAGCTTTCTTT.

The count of this clone is one. The chain carries TRBV29-1 and TRBJ2-7; tentatively, D is TRBD2 (6 bases). Germline lookup yields CDR1 SQVTM and CDR2 ANQGSEA. The CDR3 extends over 13 amino acids. V was shortened by 2 bases and J by 6 bases, with 14 bases between the two germline ends. This chain's CDR3 is CSVETGGVFEQYF. DNA of the CDR3: TGCAGCGTTGAAACCGGAGGGGTATTCGAGCAGTACTTC.

The DNA for the CDR3 is TGTGCCAGCAGCTATGGCGGGAGATCCTACAATGAGCAGTTCTTC. Translated, it gives CASSYGGRSYNEQFF. This chain uses TRBV11-3 with TRBJ2-1; TRBD2 agrees at 7 bases. The germline gives CDR1 SGHNT, CDR2 YENEEA. CDR3 size: 15 residues. V lost 4 bases and J lost 1; bases outside the gene matches: 4.

The V call is TRBV28, the J call TRBJ1-4, with 7 bases aligning to TRBD1. The J segment lost 7 bases and the V segment lost 3 bases, leaving 5 bases of the junction unmatched. CDR1 is MDHEN and CDR2 is SYDVKM in the germline V gene. The CDR3 is 14 residues long. The chain's CDR3 is CASSFDREGEKLFF. The CDR3 bases are TGTGCCAGCAGTTTCGACAGGGAGGGTGAAAAACTGTTTTTT.

The gene calls are TRBV5-1 and TRBJ2-1, with D possibly TRBD1 on 6 matching bases. Germline CDR1 SGHRS, CDR2 YFSETQ. Trimming left V 2 bases short and J 4 bases short, with 7 bases between. The CDR3 is 13 residues long. The chain's CDR3 is CASSFGQYNEQFF. In DNA, the CDR3 is TGCGCCAGCAGCTTTGGACAGTACAATGAGCAGTTCTTC.